This T cell receptor beta chain was recovered during a study of identical twins. TCRdb re-called the 5' RACE reads through MiXCR, storing one row per CDR3 protein. This table holds around 530,000 distinct CDR3 sequences, approximately 16% found once. The same sample was also studied in work on yellow fever vaccine responses in identical twins.

The specimen was CD4+ T cells sorted from blood. The receptor was derived from a woman aged 18-29 years in good health.

CDR3 in amino acids: CSARGGQGTGELFF. The CDR3 DNA is TGCAGTGCTAGAGGGGGACAAGGGACCGGGGAGCTGTTTTTT. This sequence joins TRBV20-1 and TRBJ2-2, with D maybe TRBD1 (6 bases). The CDR3 covers 14 residues. The V end was cut by 1 base, the J end by 5 bases, with 11 bases between. Per germline, CDR1 DFQATT and CDR2 SNEGSKA (reference sequence).